This TCR beta chain was sequenced during a study of blood T cells in healthy people across ages. Broader study findings: A strong correlation was seen between TCR beta diversity and naive T cell percentage.

V was trimmed by 6 bases and J by 0 bases, leaving 16 bases between them. Germline CDR1 is MNHEY and CDR2 is SVGAGI. The CDR3 contains 16 residues. As concerns this clonotype: Its matching antigen is unknown.

Every sample yielded at least 6.5 million isolated PBMCs. RNA extraction gave at least 5.5 micrograms of total RNA per sample. Together with a sample-barcoded 5' primer, a J-beta primer mix was included in a second PCR lasting about 7 to 11 cycles. TCRdb independently ran MiXCR on the 5' RACE reads; one entry per CDR3 protein. The sample consists of about 1.8 million distinct CDR3 sequences, about 49% of them appearing once. Sequenced material: blood. The chain uses TRBV6-5 and TRBJ2-3; tentatively, D is TRBD1 (6 bases). This receptor was obtained from a woman aged 40 to 55 in good health. The DNA for the CDR3 is TGTGCCAGCAGACCACAGGGAGAGATAAGCACAGATACGCAGTATTTT. It translates to CASRPQGEISTDTQYF.